This TCR beta chain emerged from a study of T cells after yellow fever vaccination. In its sample, this clonotype was seen a few times. The target antigen is unknown. The study's findings and limits: Though weaker, the secondary response peaked faster, on day 5 versus 15. There was a small share of clonotypes that showed up in both the CD4 and CD8 compartments.

The CDR3 contains 14 residues. With 10 bases removed from V and 0 bases from J, the gap between germline ends came to 16 bases. The germline gives CDR1 SGHTA, CDR2 FQGNSA. 5'RACE template switching generated TCR cDNA, adding a universal primer site and UMIs. A single record per CDR3 protein comes from TCRdb applying MiXCR to the 5' RACE reads. The table has hundreds of thousands of distinct CDR3 sequences, approximately 5.7% seen once. This chain joins TRBV7-2 and TRBJ2-7; D gene unclear. Here the sequenced sample was PBMCs, taken 5 days after the yellow fever booster vaccination. This TCR came from a man aged 25 to 45 who received the YFV17D yellow fever vaccine. CDR3 loop: CAIQARPSSYEQYF. For the CDR3, the DNA is TGTGCCATCCAGGCTAGGCCCAGCTCCTACGAGCAGTACTTC.